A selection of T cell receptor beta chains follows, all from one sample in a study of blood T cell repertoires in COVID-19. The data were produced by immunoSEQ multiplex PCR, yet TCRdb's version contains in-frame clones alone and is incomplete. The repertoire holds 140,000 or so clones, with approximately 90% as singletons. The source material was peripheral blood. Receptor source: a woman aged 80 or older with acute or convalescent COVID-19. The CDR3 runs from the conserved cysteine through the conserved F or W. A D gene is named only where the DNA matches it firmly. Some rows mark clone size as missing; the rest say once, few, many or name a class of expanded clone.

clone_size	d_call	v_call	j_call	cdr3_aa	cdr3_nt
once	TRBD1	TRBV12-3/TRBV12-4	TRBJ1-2	CASRGQANYGYTF	TGTGCCAGCAGGGGACAGGCTAACTATGGCTACACCTTC
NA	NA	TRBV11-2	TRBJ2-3	CASSQQDTQYF	TGTGCCAGCAGCCAACAAGATACGCAGTATTTT
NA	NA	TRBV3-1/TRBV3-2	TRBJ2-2	CASSPTGFGELFF	TGTGCCAGCAGCCCCACAGGGTTCGGGGAGCTGTTTTTT
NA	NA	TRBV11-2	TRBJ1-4	CASSFLGDPTNEKLFF	TGTGCCAGCAGCTTTCTAGGTGACCCAACTAATGAAAAACTGTTTTTT
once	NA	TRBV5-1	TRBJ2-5	CASSGWSQETQYF	TGCGCCAGCAGCGGGTGGAGCCAAGAGACCCAGTACTTC
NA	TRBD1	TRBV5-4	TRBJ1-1	CASSPRTGNTEAFF	TGTGCCAGCAGCCCCCGGACAGGGAACACTGAAGCTTTCTTT
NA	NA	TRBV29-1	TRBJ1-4	CSVGNRSNEKLFF	TGCAGCGTTGGGAACAGGTCTAATGAAAAACTGTTTTTT
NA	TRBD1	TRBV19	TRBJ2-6	CASSEKGQQISGANVLTF	TGTGCCAGTAGTGAGAAGGGACAGCAAATTTCTGGGGCCAACGTCCTGACTTTC
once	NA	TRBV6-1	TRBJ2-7	CASSGRGPSGVGSYEQYF	TGTGCCAGCAGTGGCAGGGGCCCCTCCGGTGTGGGATCCTACGAGCAGTACTTC
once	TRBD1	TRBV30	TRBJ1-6	CAWMTGNYNSPLHF	TGTGCCTGGATGACAGGGAACTATAATTCACCCCTCCACTTT
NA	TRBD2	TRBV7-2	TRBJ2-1	CASSLEVSGGAGNEQFF	TGTGCCAGCAGCTTAGAAGTTAGCGGGGGGGCCGGAAATGAGCAGTTCTTC
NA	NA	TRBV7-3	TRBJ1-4	CASSLRPRTVKKLFF	TGTGCCAGCAGCCTAAGGCCTCGGACAGTTAAGAAACTGTTTTTT
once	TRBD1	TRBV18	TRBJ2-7	CASSGGQGMLEQYF	TGTGCCAGCTCAGGCGGACAGGGGATGCTCGAGCAGTACTTC
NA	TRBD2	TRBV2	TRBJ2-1	CASSDQRGASNEQFF	TGTGCCAGCAGTGACCAGCGGGGGGCCTCGAATGAGCAGTTCTTC
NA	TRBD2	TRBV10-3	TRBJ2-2	CAISELAGIGELFF	TGTGCCATCAGTGAACTAGCGGGGATAGGGGAGCTGTTTTTT
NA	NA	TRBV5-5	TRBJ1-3	CASSFPAGGGSGNTIYF	TGTGCCAGCAGCTTCCCCGCGGGAGGGGGCTCTGGAAACACCATATATTTT
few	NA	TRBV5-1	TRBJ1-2	CASSLSGVGYGYTF	TGCGCCAGCAGCTTGTCGGGGGTAGGGTATGGCTACACCTTC
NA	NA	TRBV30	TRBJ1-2	CAWSPRGGSYGYTF	TGTGCCTGGAGCCCACGGGGAGGGTCCTATGGCTACACCTTC
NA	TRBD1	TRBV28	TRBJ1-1	CASIGQGGSGAFF	TGTGCCAGCATTGGTCAGGGGGGAAGTGGAGCTTTCTTT
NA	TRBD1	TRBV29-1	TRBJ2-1	CSAERSPGQEQFF	TGCAGCGCCGAAAGGTCGCCGGGACAGGAGCAGTTCTTC
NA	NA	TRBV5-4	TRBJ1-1	CASSFGGIVRNTEAFF	TGTGCCAGCAGCTTTGGCGGGATTGTTAGGAACACTGAAGCTTTCTTT
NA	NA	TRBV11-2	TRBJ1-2	CASSPQGDYGYTF	TGTGCCAGCAGCCCTCAGGGTGACTATGGCTACACCTTC
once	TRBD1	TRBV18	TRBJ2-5	CASSPFWEQGEETQYF	TGTGCCAGCTCACCGTTCTGGGAACAGGGGGAAGAGACCCAGTACTTC
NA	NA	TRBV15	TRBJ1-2	CATSIHSGGDYGYTF	TGTGCCACCAGCATACATAGCGGGGGTGACTATGGCTACACCTTC
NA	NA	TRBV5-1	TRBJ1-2	CASSLAVRTANYGYTF	TGCGCCAGCAGCTTGGCCGTCAGGACAGCAAACTATGGCTACACCTTC
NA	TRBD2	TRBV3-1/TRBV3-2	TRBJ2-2	CASSHPGTSGVPGELFF	TGTGCCAGCAGCCACCCAGGGACTAGCGGGGTCCCCGGGGAGCTGTTTTTT
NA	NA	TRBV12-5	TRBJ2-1	CASGLAAGSTNEQFF	TGTGCTAGTGGTTTGGCGGCGGGGAGCACGAATGAGCAGTTCTTC
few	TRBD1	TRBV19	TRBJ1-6	CASSQIGQGYSPLHF	TGTGCCAGTAGTCAAATCGGACAGGGTTACTCACCCCTCCACTTT
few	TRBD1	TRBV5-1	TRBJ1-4	CASSSTGATNEKLFF	TGCGCCAGCAGCTCCACAGGGGCAACTAATGAAAAACTGTTTTTT
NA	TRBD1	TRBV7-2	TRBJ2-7	CASSRDGTGDYEQYF	TGTGCCAGCAGCCGGGACGGGACAGGGGACTACGAGCAGTACTTC
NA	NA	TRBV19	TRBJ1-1	CASSYRENTEAFF	TGTGCCAGTAGCTACAGGGAAAACACTGAAGCTTTCTTT
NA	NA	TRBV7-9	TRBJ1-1	CASSRSRTEAFF	TGTGCCAGCAGCCGGTCGAGGACTGAAGCTTTCTTT
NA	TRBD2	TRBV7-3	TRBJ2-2	CASSLWASGVLGELFF	TGTGCCAGCAGCTTATGGGCTAGCGGGGTCCTTGGGGAGCTGTTTTTT
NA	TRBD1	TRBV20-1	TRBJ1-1	CSASGQGKNTEAFF	TGCAGTGCTAGTGGACAGGGGAAGAACACTGAAGCTTTCTTT
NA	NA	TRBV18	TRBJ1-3	CASSPTDPGNTIYF	TGTGCCAGCTCACCAACAGATCCCGGAAACACCATATATTTT
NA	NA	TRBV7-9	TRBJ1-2	CASSFEVTYGYTF	TGTGCCAGCAGCTTCGAGGTTACCTATGGCTACACCTTC
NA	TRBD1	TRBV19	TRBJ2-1	CASSIGHRGSYNEQFF	TGTGCCAGTAGTATAGGCCACAGGGGCTCCTACAATGAGCAGTTCTTC
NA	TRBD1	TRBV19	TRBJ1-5	CASTPTGTGDSNSNQPQHF	TGTGCCAGTACCCCTACCGGGACAGGGGATTCTAATAGCAATCAGCCCCAGCATTTT
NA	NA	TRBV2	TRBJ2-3	CASRATHAASTDTQYF	TGTGCCAGCAGGGCCACACACGCTGCTAGCACAGATACGCAGTATTTT
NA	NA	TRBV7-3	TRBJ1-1	CASSPGSQMNTEAFF	TGTGCCAGCAGCCCCGGGTCCCAGATGAACACTGAAGCTTTCTTT
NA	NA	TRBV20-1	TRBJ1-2	CSAPGYYGYTF	TGCAGTGCCCCGGGATACTATGGCTACACCTTC
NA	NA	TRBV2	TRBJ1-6	CASSEAGLRNSPLHF	TGTGCCAGCAGTGAAGCTGGCCTCCGCAATTCACCCCTCCACTTT
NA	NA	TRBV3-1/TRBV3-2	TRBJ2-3	CASSSRGADTQYF	TGTGCCAGCAGCTCCCGCGGGGCAGATACGCAGTATTTT
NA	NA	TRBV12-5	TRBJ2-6	CASGLVLWGTRGSGANVLTF	TGTGCTAGTGGTTTGGTACTTTGGGGAACTAGAGGGTCGGGGGCCAACGTCCTGACTTTC
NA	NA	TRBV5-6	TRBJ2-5	CASSTLSGIQETQYF	TGTGCCAGCAGTACTCTTTCGGGGATACAAGAGACCCAGTACTTC
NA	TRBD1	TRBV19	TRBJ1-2	CASSPTRLTGQRSYGYTF	TGTGCCAGTAGTCCCACCCGTTTAACGGGACAGAGGAGCTATGGCTACACCTTC
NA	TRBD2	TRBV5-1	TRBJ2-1	CASSLALAGGNEQFF	TGCGCCAGCAGCTTGGCCCTAGCGGGGGGAAATGAGCAGTTCTTC
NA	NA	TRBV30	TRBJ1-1	CAWCPGNGNTEAFF	TGTGCCTGGTGTCCAGGGAATGGAAACACTGAAGCTTTCTTT
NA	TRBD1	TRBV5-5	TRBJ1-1	CASSWTGLMNTEAFF	TGTGCCAGCAGCTGGACAGGACTTATGAACACTGAAGCTTTCTTT